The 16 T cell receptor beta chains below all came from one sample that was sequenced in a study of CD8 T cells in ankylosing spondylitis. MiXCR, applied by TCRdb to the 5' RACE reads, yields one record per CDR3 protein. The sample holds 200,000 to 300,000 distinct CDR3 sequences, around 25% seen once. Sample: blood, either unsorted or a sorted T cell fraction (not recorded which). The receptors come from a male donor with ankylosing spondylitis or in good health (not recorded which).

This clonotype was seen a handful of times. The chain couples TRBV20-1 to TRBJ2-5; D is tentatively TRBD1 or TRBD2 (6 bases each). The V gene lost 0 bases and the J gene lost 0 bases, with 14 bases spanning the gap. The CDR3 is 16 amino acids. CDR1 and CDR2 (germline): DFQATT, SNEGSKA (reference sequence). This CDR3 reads CSARDLGGPNQETQYF. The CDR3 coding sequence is TGCAGTGCTAGAGATCTTGGGGGGCCTAACCAAGAGACCCAGTACTTC.

This CDR3 is CSAVQGGVEPQHF. The CDR3 DNA sequence: TGCAGTGCGGTACAGGGTGGGGTGGAGCCCCAGCATTTT. The genes are TRBV20-1 and TRBJ1-5; D may be TRBD1 (6 bases). With 6 bases removed from V and 8 bases from J, the gap between germline ends came to 17 bases. Germline V CDR1 and CDR2: DFQATT, SNEGSKA (reference sequence). The CDR3 has 13 amino acids.

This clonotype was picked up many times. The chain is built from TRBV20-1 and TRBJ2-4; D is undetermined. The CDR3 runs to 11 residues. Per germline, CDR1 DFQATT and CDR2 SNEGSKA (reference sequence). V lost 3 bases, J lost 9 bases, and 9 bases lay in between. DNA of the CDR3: TGCAGTGCTAGTGTAAAGGGCATTCAGTACTTC. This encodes CSASVKGIQYF.

The CDR3 DNA is TGTGCCAGCAGCTATGCCGGGACAGGGAGGGGCACCGGGGAGCTGTTTTTT. This encodes CASSYAGTGRGTGELFF. The chain uses TRBV25-1 and TRBJ2-2, with 9 positions matching TRBD1. CDR1 is MGHDK, CDR2 SYGVNS, per germline. With V trimmed by 6 bases and J by 4 bases, 12 bases remained unmatched. The CDR3 totals 17 residues.

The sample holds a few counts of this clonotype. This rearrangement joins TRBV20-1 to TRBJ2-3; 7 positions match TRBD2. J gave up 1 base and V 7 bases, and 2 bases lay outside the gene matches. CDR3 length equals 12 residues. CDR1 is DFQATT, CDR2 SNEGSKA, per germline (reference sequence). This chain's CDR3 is CSGTRGTDTQYF. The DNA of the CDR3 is TGCAGTGGGACTAGAGGCACAGATACGCAGTATTTT.

CDR3: CASSLNGQRSEQFF. CDR3 bases: TGTGCCAGCAGTTTAAATGGACAGCGCTCTGAGCAGTTCTTC. This chain connects TRBV12-3 or TRBV12-4 to TRBJ2-1; maybe TRBD1 (6 bases). This CDR3 has 14 amino acids. V lost 2 bases, J lost 9 bases, and 14 bases lay in between.

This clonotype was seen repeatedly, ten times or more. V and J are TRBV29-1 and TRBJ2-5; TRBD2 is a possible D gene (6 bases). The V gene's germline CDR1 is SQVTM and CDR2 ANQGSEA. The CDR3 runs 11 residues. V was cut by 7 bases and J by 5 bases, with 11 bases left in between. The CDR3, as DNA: TGCAGCGGATCGCGGGGTGAGACCCAGTACTTC. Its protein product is CSGSRGETQYF.

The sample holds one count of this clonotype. The CDR3 sequence: CASSARGDYQETQYF. CDR3 sequence (DNA): TGTGCCAGCAGCGCCCGGGGAGATTACCAAGAGACCCAGTACTTC. The rearrangement links TRBV7-9 to TRBJ2-5; tentatively, D is TRBD2 (5 bases). Trimming stripped 5 bases from V and 0 bases from J, with 13 bases between. The CDR3 has 15 residues. Per germline, CDR1 SEHNR and CDR2 FQNEAQ (reference sequence).

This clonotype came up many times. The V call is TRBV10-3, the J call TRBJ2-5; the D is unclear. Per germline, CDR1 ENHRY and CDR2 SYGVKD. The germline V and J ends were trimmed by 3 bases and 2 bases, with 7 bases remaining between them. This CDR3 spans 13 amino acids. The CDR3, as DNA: TGTGCCATCAGTGATGGGGAACAAGAGACCCAGTACTTC. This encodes CAISDGEQETQYF.

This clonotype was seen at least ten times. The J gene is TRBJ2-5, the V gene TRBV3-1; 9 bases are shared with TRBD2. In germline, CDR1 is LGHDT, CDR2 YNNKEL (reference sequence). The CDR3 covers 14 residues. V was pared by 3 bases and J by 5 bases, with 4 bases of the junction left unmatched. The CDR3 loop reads CASSQLAGRETQYF. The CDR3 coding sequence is TGTGCCAGCAGCCAGCTAGCGGGGCGGGAGACCCAGTACTTC.

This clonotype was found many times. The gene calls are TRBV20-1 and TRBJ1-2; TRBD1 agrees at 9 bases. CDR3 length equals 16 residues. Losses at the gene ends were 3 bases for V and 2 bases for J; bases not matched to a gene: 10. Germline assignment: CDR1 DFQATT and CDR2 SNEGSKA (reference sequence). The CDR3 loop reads CSARGTGTGKNYGYTF. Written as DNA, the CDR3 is TGCAGTGCTAGGGGAACCGGGACAGGGAAGAACTATGGCTACACCTTC.

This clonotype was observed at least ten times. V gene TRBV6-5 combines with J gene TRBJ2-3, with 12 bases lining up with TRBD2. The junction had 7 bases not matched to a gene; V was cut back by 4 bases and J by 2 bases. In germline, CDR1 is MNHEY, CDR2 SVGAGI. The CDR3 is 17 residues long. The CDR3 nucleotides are TGTGCCAGCAGTTCACGAGGACTAGCGGGGCCCACAGATACGCAGTATTTT. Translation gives CASSSRGLAGPTDTQYF.

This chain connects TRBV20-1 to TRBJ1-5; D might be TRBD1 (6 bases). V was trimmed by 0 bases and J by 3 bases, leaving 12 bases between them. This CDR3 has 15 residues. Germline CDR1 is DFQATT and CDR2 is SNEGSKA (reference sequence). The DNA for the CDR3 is TGCAGTGCTAGAGATCTAGGACAGATCAATCAGCCCCAGCATTTT. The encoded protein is CSARDLGQINQPQHF.

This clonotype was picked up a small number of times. The DNA of the CDR3 is TGTGCCAGCAGTTTTTCGGGATCTGGCTACACCTTC. The encoded protein is CASSFSGSGYTF. The chain links TRBV12-3 or TRBV12-4 to TRBJ1-2; no clear D gene. The CDR3 has 12 amino acids. Trimming removed 3 bases from V and 7 bases from J, with 9 bases in between.

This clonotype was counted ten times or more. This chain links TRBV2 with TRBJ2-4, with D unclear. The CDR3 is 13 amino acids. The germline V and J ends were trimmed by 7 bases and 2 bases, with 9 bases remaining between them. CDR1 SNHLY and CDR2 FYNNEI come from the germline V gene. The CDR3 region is CASTLGPKNIQYF. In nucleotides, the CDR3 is TGTGCCAGCACTCTAGGCCCCAAAAACATTCAGTACTTC.

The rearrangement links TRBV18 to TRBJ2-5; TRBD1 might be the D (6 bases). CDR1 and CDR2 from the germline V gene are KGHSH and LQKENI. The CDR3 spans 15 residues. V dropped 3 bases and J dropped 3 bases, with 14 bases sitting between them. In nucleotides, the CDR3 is TGTGCCAGCTCACCGGGCAGGGGCTACGAAGAGACCCAGTACTTC. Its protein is CASSPGRGYEETQYF.